This T cell receptor beta chain originates from a study of response to subunit inactivated influenza vaccine. Study-level points and caveats: Authors suggested each seasonal influenza vaccination recruits few new T cells.

This clonotype was picked up a small number of times. The antigen is undetermined. TCRdb re-derived calls from the RT-PCR reads in MiXCR, one entry per CDR3 protein. The repertoire includes hundreds of thousands of distinct CDR3 sequences, less than 15% of them detected once, and more than 7% sits in the top ten. V lost 0 bases to trimming and J lost 5 bases, with 10 bases between them. The germline V gene has CDR1 MNHEY and CDR2 SVGAGI. This CDR3 has 14 residues. The input for sequencing was non-naive T cells sorted from PBMCs, taken approximately 15 days before vaccination. The rearrangement joins TRBV6-5 to TRBJ1-2, with D possibly TRBD1 on 6 matching bases. This TCR was sampled from a man in his forties or fifties who received an inactivated influenza vaccine. Here the CDR3 reads CASSYSTQGYGYTF. For the CDR3, the DNA is TGTGCCAGCAGTTACTCGACACAGGGATATGGCTACACCTTC.